This entry concerns a single TCR beta chain. Primers included in the PCR were 60 Vbeta and 13 Jbeta primers. Clones were read by immunoSEQ multiplex PCR, and TCRdb kept only the in-frame ones, dropping some. The data contain 85,000 to 100,000 clones, roughly 80% of them seen just once; the ten biggest clones take up 0.95% to 1.5%. This specimen belongs to a study of cytomegalovirus exposure and HLA in healthy donors. CDR3 size: 12 residues. Germline V lookup: CDR1 SQVTM, CDR2 ANQGSEA. V is TRBV29-1 and J is TRBJ2-3; TRBD1 aligns across 7 bases. The sequenced sample consisted of PBMCs. The sequence was obtained from a girl aged 2-10 years in good health and CMV-seropositive. The CDR3, as DNA: TGCTCGGGACAGACGAACACAGATACGCAGTATTTT. Its translation: CSGQTNTDTQYF.